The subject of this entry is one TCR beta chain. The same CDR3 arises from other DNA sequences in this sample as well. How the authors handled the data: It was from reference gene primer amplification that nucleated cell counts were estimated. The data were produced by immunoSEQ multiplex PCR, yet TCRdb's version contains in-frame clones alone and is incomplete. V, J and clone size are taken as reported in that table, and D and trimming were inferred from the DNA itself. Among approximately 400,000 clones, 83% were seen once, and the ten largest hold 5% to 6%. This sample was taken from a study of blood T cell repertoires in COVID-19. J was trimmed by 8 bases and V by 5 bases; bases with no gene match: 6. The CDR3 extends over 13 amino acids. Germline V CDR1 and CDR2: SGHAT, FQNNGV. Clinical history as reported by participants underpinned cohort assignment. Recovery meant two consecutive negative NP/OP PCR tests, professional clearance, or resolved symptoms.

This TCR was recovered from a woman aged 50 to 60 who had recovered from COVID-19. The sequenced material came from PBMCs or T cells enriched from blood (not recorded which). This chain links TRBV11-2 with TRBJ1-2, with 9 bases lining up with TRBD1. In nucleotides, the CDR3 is TGTGCCAGCAGCCCGGGACAGGGAGGAGGCTACACCTTC. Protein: CASSPGQGGGYTF.